These 23 T cell receptor delta chains share one sample of origin, sequenced in a study of γδ T cells in repeated Plasmodium falciparum infection. TCRdb repeated clone calling on the multiplex PCR reads with CATT. The sample holds approximately 93,000 delta-chain clones; 0.75% to 1% are singletons and the top ten take roughly 9.9%. Bulk repertoires came from Vgamma9/Vdelta2+ or Vdelta2-negative gammadelta T cells flow-sorted from PBMC. The sample comprised gamma-delta T cells from blood. The receptors here all came from a pool of human donors (malaria-infected and uninfected, not separated).

This clone was observed a handful of times. The TCRdb protein comes from a much larger clone and disagrees with this DNA's translation at residue 7, likely due to a read error; the protein given here is derived from the DNA. V and J are TRDV1 and TRDJ2; 7 bases map to TRDD3. V dropped 3 bases and J dropped 7; count of bases not matched to a gene: 23. The CDR3 has 20 residues. The germline V gene encodes CDR1 TSWWSYY and CDR2 QGS. The CDR3 protein is CALGEVSMTGDPGGGAQLFF. CDR3 coding DNA: TGTGCTCTTGGGGAGGTCTCTATGACTGGGGATCCCGGTGGTGGAGCACAACTCTTCTTT.

This clone has ten or more counts. The protein recorded in TCRdb matches a much larger clone and deviates from this DNA's translation at residue 12, suggesting a read error; the protein here is obtained by translating the DNA. This chain uses TRDV1 with TRDJ1; 7 bases are a match to TRDD3. The CDR3 extends over 17 amino acids. V dropped 7 bases and J dropped 6; count of bases not matched to a gene: 20. Germline V CDR1 and CDR2: TSWWSYY, QGS. In DNA form, the CDR3 reads TGTGCTCTTGAGGTTTCCCCCACTGGGGCGCTAGTCAATAAACTCATCTTT. It yields the protein CALEVSPTGALVNKLIF.

This clone was found many times. A read error is likely here: a far larger clone is one base away. The sample holds other DNA sequences that translate to the same CDR3. CDR3 nucleotides: TGTGCCTGTGACCTGGTACTGGGAGATAGCACGACCGATAAACTCATCTTT. Translating gives CACDLVLGDSTTDKLIF. The chain couples TRDV2 to TRDJ1; D possibly corresponds to TRDD3 (6 bases). V was pared by 3 bases and J by 2 bases, with 21 bases between. The CDR3 sequence is 17 residues long. The germline V gene has CDR1 GEAIGNYY and CDR2 EKD.

This clone has a handful of counts. The protein in TCRdb stems from a much larger clone and differs at residue 19 from this DNA's translation, likely a read error; here the protein is translated from the DNA. The J gene was not called, though the V gene is TRDV1; no DNA check was done on the table's D call, TRDD3. The CDR3 has 20 residues. The germline V gene has CDR1 TSWWSYY and CDR2 QGS. The CDR3 DNA follows: TGTGCTCTTGGGGAACCCTACCTCGTCCCAAACAGGGCGTACACCGATAAACTCACCTTT. Translated, it gives CALGEPYLVPNRAYTDKLTF.

This clone was counted a few times. TCRdb's listed protein matches a much larger clone and diverges from this DNA's translation at residue 10, likely through a read error; the protein shown comes from the DNA. The chain combines TRDV1 with TRDJ1; TRDD3 matches 12 bases. The J gene, absent from TCRdb, was called here by matching the DNA to germline. Germline V gives CDR1 TSWWSYY, CDR2 QGS. Trimming took 0 bases from V and 3 from J; bases not matched to a gene: 17. This CDR3 has 21 residues. The CDR3 coding sequence is TGTGCTCTTGGGGAACTAGGTAGCCTGCCTACTGGGGGATACATCCCCGATAAACTCATCTTT. It translates to CALGELGSLPTGGYIPDKLIF.

This clone was seen only a few times. A read error likely explains this, since a far larger clone differs by one base. Other DNA sequences of this sample code for an identical CDR3. This chain links TRDV1 with TRDJ4, with D perhaps matching TRDD2 or TRDD3 (5 bases each). The germline CDR1 and CDR2 sequences are TSWWSYY and QGS. This CDR3 has 24 amino acids. The CDR3 region has the DNA TGCGCTCTTGGGGAAAATCCAATAACGTTACTTCATCTCTCCGGCCCCTACTGGACCAGACCCCTGATCTTT. Translating gives CALGENPITLLHLSGPYWTRPLIF.

Note on this clone: Given a far larger clone just one base away, this is likely a sequencing read error. This CDR3 is also generated by other DNA sequences in the sample. This chain uses TRDV1 with TRDJ1; TRDD3 aligns across 8 bases. This CDR3 is built from 24 residues. CDR1 is TSWWSYY and CDR2 is QGS in the germline V gene. The CDR3: CALGEKSPRPPPSHGDTHTDKLIF. Here the CDR3 DNA reads TGTGCTCTTGGGGAAAAGAGTCCCCGCCCTCCTCCGTCGCATGGGGATACCCACACCGATAAGCTCATCTTT.

Note on this clone: TCRdb assigns this DNA the protein of a much larger clone, which departs from its translation at residue 17; this likely reflects a read error, and the protein shown comes from translating the DNA. The V gene is TRDV1, the J gene TRDJ1, with TRDD3 matching over 7 bases. The CDR3 is made up of 19 amino acids. The germline V gene encodes CDR1 TSWWSYY and CDR2 QGS. CDR3 amino acids: CALCRLQNLLGASTDKPIF. CDR3 nucleotide sequence: TGTGCTCTTTGTCGCCTTCAGAATCTCCTGGGGGCTTCCACCGATAAACCCATCTTT.

Comments on this clone: TCRdb lists the protein of a much larger clone for this DNA, which differs at residue 7, so this is likely a read error; the protein given here is translated from the DNA itself. The chain carries TRDV1 and TRDJ1; D gene uncertain. The ends were cut back, 2 bases at V and 0 bases at J, with 19 bases in the middle. CDR1 is TSWWSYY, CDR2 QGS, per germline. The CDR3 is 18 residues long. This CDR3 is CALGEYLASAPYTDKLIF. The DNA for the CDR3 is TGTGCTCTTGGGGAATACTTAGCTTCGGCCCCGTACACCGATAAACTCATCTTT.

This clone occurred a few times. A far larger clone differs by one base, so this is likely a read error. Other DNA sequences from this sample encode an identical CDR3 as well. This chain connects TRDV1 to TRDJ1, with TRDD3 matching 10 bases. Because TCRdb records no J gene, it was assigned here through a match of the DNA to germline. Trimming cost V 3 bases and J 1 base; bases outside gene matches: 17. In germline, CDR1 is TSWWSYY, CDR2 QGS. The CDR3 sequence is 20 residues long. In nucleotides, the CDR3 is TGTGCTCTTGGGGACGAGTCACTTACGGGGGATACGCGTAGCACCGATAAACTCATCTTT. This sequence encodes CALGDESLTGDTRSTDKLIF.

In regard to this clone: TCRdb attributes to this sequence the protein of a much larger clone, which differs from the DNA translation at residue 15; a read error is likely, and the protein displayed is translated from the DNA. The chain links TRDV1 to TRDJ1; TRDD3 matches at 12 bases. TCRdb carries no J gene annotation; the J gene was assigned here by matching the DNA with germline. The V and J ends lost 0 bases and 4 bases, in that order; junction bases with no gene match: 18. Per germline, CDR1 TSWWSYY and CDR2 QGS. The CDR3 spans 21 residues. The CDR3 DNA is TGTGCTCTTGGGGAACTAGTGACGATAAAGACTGGGGGATACTCAAGCGATAAACTCATCTTT. Translation: CALGELVTIKTGGYSSDKLIF.

Comments on this clone: This likely came from a read error, as a far larger clone is one base away. Other nucleotide sequences from this sample produce the same CDR3. The chain uses TRDV2 and TRDJ3; 13 bases fit TRDD3. TCRdb offers no J gene call, so here the DNA was matched to germline to obtain one. J lost 0 bases, V lost 3 bases, and 13 bases had no gene match. CDR1 and CDR2 (germline): GEAIGNYY, EKD. CDR3 length: 22 amino acids. CDR3 in DNA: TGTGCCTGTGACTCTGTACTGGGGGATACGCTCAAGAACTCCTGGGACACCCGACAGATGTTTTTC. It translates to CACDSVLGDTLKNSWDTRQMFF.

This clone was found a few times. This DNA's translation differs at residue 8 from TCRdb's protein, which comes from a much larger clone; a read error is likely, and the protein shown is translated from the DNA. In DNA, the CDR3 is TGTGCCTATCTTGGGGAGAACGCCGATAAACTCATCTTT. The encoded protein is CAYLGENADKLIF. This chain connects TRDV2 to TRDJ1; D is perhaps TRDD3 (5 bases). The J gene, absent from TCRdb, was called here by matching the DNA to germline. Trimming cost V 8 bases and J 3 bases, with 15 bases left between them. The CDR3 extends over 13 amino acids. Germline CDR1 and CDR2: GEAIGNYY and EKD.

Comments on this clone: Translating this DNA gives a protein that differs at residue 17 from the TCRdb one, which belongs to a much larger clone; a read error is likely, and the protein shown is this translation. The chain recombines TRDV2 with TRDJ1; 9 positions match TRDD3. Here the J gene was assigned by germline matching of the DNA, as TCRdb has none. Germline CDR1 and CDR2: GEAIGNYY and EKD. The CDR3 is 20 amino acids. This chain's CDR3 is CACDSPPGDTNAFYTDRLIF. Written as DNA, the CDR3 is TGTGCCTGTGACTCCCCCCCGGGGGATACAAACGCTTTCTACACCGATAGACTCATCTTT.

This clone came up many times. The protein held in TCRdb is that of a much larger clone and does not match this DNA's translation at residue 8, likely because of a read error; the protein shown is translated from the DNA. This chain links TRDV2 with TRDJ2; no clear D gene. V shed 0 bases and J shed 8 bases, with 15 bases lying between them. In germline, CDR1 is GEAIGNYY, CDR2 EKD. This CDR3 region has 15 residues. CDR3: CACDTLRRDLAQLFF. The DNA of the CDR3 is TGTGCCTGTGACACCCTTAGGAGAGACCTGGCACAACTCTTCTTT.

This clone was detected a few times. The TCRdb record carries a much larger clone's protein, which differs from this DNA's translation at residue 10; a read error is the likely cause, and the protein listed here is the DNA translation. The genes are TRDV2 and TRDJ1; perhaps TRDD3 as D (6 bases). Since TCRdb gives no J gene, matching the DNA to germline was used here to assign it. The CDR3 totals 19 residues. V dropped 0 bases and J dropped 3 bases, with 25 bases sitting between them. Per the germline V gene, CDR1 is GEAIGNYY and CDR2 is EKD. The CDR3 DNA follows: TGTGCCTGTGACACCGTGGTTATGGGGGGTACGCGCCTGGCCGATAAACTCATCTTT. This translates into CACDTVVMGGTRLADKLIF.

Turning to this clone: One base separates it from a far larger clone, so it is likely a read error. Different DNA sequences within this sample yield the same CDR3. V usage is TRDV1 and J usage is TRDJ1; 8 positions agree with TRDD3. The J gene, absent from TCRdb, was called here by matching the DNA to germline. Looked up from germline, CDR1 is TSWWSYY and CDR2 is QGS. This CDR3 has 19 residues. The CDR3 region has the DNA TGTGCCCTTGGGGAATGGCCCCACGGAAGCGGGATACGCTGGGATAAACTCATCTTT. Protein: CALGEWPHGSGIRWDKLIF.

Notes on this clone: The protein given by TCRdb reflects a much larger clone and differs at residue 10 from this DNA's translation, likely from a read error; the protein shown is the DNA's translation. The chain couples TRDV2 to TRDJ3; 8 nucleotides line up with TRDD3. No J gene was available from TCRdb, and it was assigned here by a germline match of the DNA. CDR1 GEAIGNYY and CDR2 EKD come from the germline V gene. This CDR3 has 18 residues. V shed 0 bases and J 2 bases; nucleotides not matched to a gene: 5. CDR3 nucleotide sequence: TGTGCCTGTGACACCGGGGGATATGGACCCTGGGACACCCGACAGATGTTTTTC. Protein product: CACDTGGYGPWDTRQMFF.

Comment on this clone: A far larger clone is only one base removed, so a read error is likely. In the same sample, other DNA sequences code for this CDR3. This rearrangement joins TRDV1 to TRDJ1; 8 bases agree with TRDD3. Germline CDR1 is TSWWSYY and CDR2 is QGS. This CDR3 has 19 amino acids. CDR3 region: CALGDAYEYWGPLTDKLIF. DNA for the CDR3: TGTGCTCTCGGGGACGCCTACGAATACTGGGGGCCGCTCACCGATAAACTCATCTTT.

This clone has only a few counts. A far larger clone is one nucleotide away, so this likely arose from a read error. The sample has other DNA sequences that encode this CDR3 too. No J gene was called, and the V gene is TRDV1; the table's D gene call, TRDD3, was not cross checked with the DNA. Germline V gene sequence: CDR1 TSWWSYY, CDR2 QGS. The CDR3 totals 19 residues. The CDR3 loop is CALGRDRPRTGGYADKLIF. DNA of the CDR3: TGTGCTCTTGGACGGGATCGTCCACGTACTGGGGGATACGCCGATAAACTCATCTTC.

A few counts support this clone. The TCRdb record carries a much larger clone's protein, which differs from this DNA's translation at residue 15; a read error is the likely cause, and the protein listed here is the DNA translation. The J gene is TRDJ1, the V gene TRDV2; 11 nucleotides align to TRDD3. The CDR3 loop spans 18 amino acids. Germline V CDR1 and CDR2: GEAIGNYY, EKD. CDR3 coding DNA: TGTGCCTGTGACACCCTTTTACTGGGGGATAAGATTTCCGATACACTCATCTTT. This codes for CACDTLLLGDKISDTLIF.

This clone was seen ten or more times. The genes are TRDV1 and TRDJ1; TRDD3 matches at 12 bases. V dropped 0 bases and J dropped 3; count of bases not matched to a gene: 20. Germline V gene data show CDR1 as TSWWSYY and CDR2 as QGS. CDR3 size: 22 residues. DNA of the CDR3: TGTGCTCTTGGGGAACTGCCCAAGGCCTTCCTAGTACTGGGGGATACCCCCGATAAACTCATCTTT. Translated, it gives CALGELPKAFLVLGDTPDKLIF.

Regarding this clone: This probably arose from a read error, given a far larger clone one base away. There is no J gene call, but TRDV1 is given as the V gene; the D call in the table, TRDD3, was not verified against the DNA. CDR3 length: 15 residues. CDR1 is TSWWSYY and CDR2 is QGS in the germline V gene. The CDR3 spells CALGERWGISDKLIF. CDR3 bases: TGTGCTCTTGGGGAGAGGTGGGGGATATCCGATAAACTCATCTTC.